This T cell receptor beta chain was observed in a study of T-cell reconstitution after alpha-beta-depleted transplantation in children. Study conclusions and caveats: The authors attributed T-cell counts and diversity one year after transplant mostly to newly produced T cells. From surviving recipient T cells and thymic progenitors came the high day-60 TCRbeta diversity observed in some patients. Reportedly, roughly two months post-transplant, alpha-beta T cells arose from several hundred expanded graft clones.

This sample's TCRbeta library carried unique molecular identifier barcodes. From the PCR reads, TCRdb called clonotypes with MiXCR, one entry per CDR3 protein. Among around 700,000 distinct CDR3 sequences listed, around 14% were seen once. This clonotype was observed a single time. The antigen remains unidentified. This may arise from a read error, as a much more abundant clone is one base away. This TCR derives from a girl aged 2 to 10 with congenital amegakaryocytic thrombocytopenia, due to receive a stem cell transplant. The source material was PBMCs, sampled before TCRalphabeta/CD19-depleted stem cell transplant.

This CDR3 reads CASSFSITYELYF. CDR3 DNA: TGTGCCAGTAGTTTCTCCATAACCTACGAGCTGTACTTC. The rearrangement uses TRBV19 and TRBJ2-7, with D unclear. The CDR3 consists of 13 residues. The germline gives CDR1 LNHDA, CDR2 SQIVND (reference sequence).